The clone carrying this T cell receptor beta chain was counted a few times. Antigen specificity is unknown. These data originate in a study of T-cell reconstitution after alpha-beta-depleted transplantation in children. Whole-study findings and limits: T-cell counts and diversity were attributed mostly to newly produced T cells one year after transplant. Expanded clones from the graft, numbering several hundred, reportedly supplied alpha-beta T cells about two months after transplant. Certain patients had high TCRbeta diversity at day 60, and it came from recipient T cells and thymic progenitors that survived.

Unique molecular identifiers were used to barcode this TCRbeta library. TCRdb reprocessed the PCR reads via MiXCR and lists one record per CDR3 protein. The sample holds over 80,000 distinct CDR3 sequences, roughly a quarter seen once. This sequence was found in a boy between 2 and 10 years old with acute lymphoblastic leukemia, due to receive a stem cell transplant. Material: PBMCs, obtained before TCRalphabeta/CD19-depleted stem cell transplant.

CDR3 coding DNA: TGCAGTGCTAGACTCCAGGGGGAGGAGCAGTACTTC. Encoded protein: CSARLQGEEQYF. The V call is TRBV20-1, the J call TRBJ2-7; TRBD1 matches 7 bases. This CDR3 spans 12 amino acids. Looked up from germline, CDR1 is DFQATT and CDR2 is SNEGSKA (reference sequence). Trimming took 2 bases from V and 7 from J; bases not matched to a gene: 5.